The rows below give T cell receptor beta chains drawn from one sample of a study of shared clonotypes between healthy human individuals. The protocol was immunoSEQ multiplex PCR, while the TCRdb copy is restricted to in-frame clones and leaves out a portion. This table holds roughly 2.2 million clones, just under 95% found once. The sequenced material came from naive CD4+ T cells from PBMCs. These receptors came from a man in his late teens or twenties in good health. Some clones in this sample may be carry-over from other donors' samples. Each CDR3 is given with its conserved first and last residue. The order of the fields is J gene, D gene, clone size, V gene, CDR3 DNA, CDR3 protein. The D gene is left open where the match is weak. Clone size, where shown, is once, few, many, or a class for clones that have expanded.

>TRBJ2-7|-|-|TRBV28
TGTGCCAGCAGTAGCCCCCGGCGGGCTGGGGACGAGCAGTACTTC
CASSSPRRAGDEQYF
>TRBJ1-2|-|once|TRBV28
TGTGCCATCTCGTACCGGGCTAACTATGGCTACACCTTC
CAISYRANYGYTF
>TRBJ2-5|-|-|TRBV5-1
TGCGCCAGCAGCTTCACAGAGCAGGTAAAAGAGACCCAGTACTTC
CASSFTEQVKETQYF
>TRBJ2-1|-|-|TRBV5-1
TGCGCCAGCAGCTCCTCGACCGGTAGCTACAATGAGCAGTTCTTC
CASSSSTGSYNEQFF
>TRBJ1-5|-|-|TRBV5-1
TGCGCCAGCAGCTTAGCCCCCCGGACAGTTAGCAATCAGCCCCAGCATTTT
CASSLAPRTVSNQPQHF
>TRBJ2-2|-|-|TRBV2
TGTGCCAGCAGTGTGGATTTCGGAGGGTCCGGGGAGCTGTTTTTT
CASSVDFGGSGELFF
>TRBJ1-3|-|-|TRBV7-2
TGTGCCAGCAGCTTCGGGGAGGGGATTCAAAGGGGCTCTGGAAACACCATATATTTT
CASSFGEGIQRGSGNTIYF
>TRBJ2-2|-|once|TRBV2
TGTGCCAGCAGTGAGGGACACGGGGTTCGGGAGCTGTTTTTT
CASSEGHGVRELFF
>TRBJ1-1|TRBD1|-|TRBV28
TGTGCCAGCAGGCTACAGGGGGCTAAAGCTTTCTTT
CASRLQGAKAFF
>TRBJ2-7|TRBD1|-|TRBV19
TGTGCCAGTAGTTTGGGGACAGCATCCTCCTACGAGCAGTACTTC
CASSLGTASSYEQYF
>TRBJ2-1|-|once|TRBV19
TGTGCCAGTAGTGCCAAAAGTTACAATGAGCAGTTCTTC
CASSAKSYNEQFF
>TRBJ2-3|TRBD2|-|TRBV5-1
TGCGCCAGCACTTGGACTAGCGGGAGCACAGATACGCAGTATTTT
CASTWTSGSTDTQYF
>TRBJ2-3|-|once|TRBV28
TGTGCCAGCAGTTTATCCCCGGTGGGGGTGGCCAACACAGATACGCAGTATTTT
CASSLSPVGVANTDTQYF
>TRBJ2-2|TRBD2|-|TRBV5-4
TGTGCCAGCAGCCCCCCAGCGGGAAGTACCGGGGAGCTGTTTTTT
CASSPPAGSTGELFF
>TRBJ2-7|-|-|TRBV6-1
TGTGCCAGCAGACTGACACTCTCCTACGAGCAGTACTTC
CASRLTLSYEQYF
>TRBJ2-5|-|-|TRBV4-1
TGCGCCAGCAGCCAAGGGGCAGTAGAAGAGACCCAGTACTTC
CASSQGAVEETQYF
>TRBJ2-3|-|once|TRBV29-1
TGCAGCGTTGAAGGACCCTCGCACACAGATACGCAGTATTTT
CSVEGPSHTDTQYF
>TRBJ2-3|-|-|TRBV7-2
TGTGCCAGCAGCTTATACAGATCCACAGATACGCAGTATTTT
CASSLYRSTDTQYF
>TRBJ2-1|-|-|TRBV5-6
TGTGCCAGCAGCTTGGGAGGGCCAGGGGAGCCCTACAATGAGCAGTTCTTC
CASSLGGPGEPYNEQFF
>TRBJ1-5|TRBD1|-|TRBV5-4
TGTGCCAGCAGCTTGTCGGCAGGGGGCTCCAATCAGCCCCAGCATTTT
CASSLSAGGSNQPQHF
>TRBJ2-7|-|-|TRBV11-2
TGTGCCAGCACCAACTTTGCCGAACCCTGGCAGGCGTACGAGCAGTACTTC
CASTNFAEPWQAYEQYF
>TRBJ2-5|-|-|TRBV10-3
TGTGCCATCAGGGCCGTGGGCGGGCGAGGAGAGACCCAGTACTTC
CAIRAVGGRGETQYF
>TRBJ2-7|TRBD1|-|TRBV5-6
TGTGCCAGCAGCCGCAAATGGGACAGCTCCTACGAGCAGTACTTC
CASSRKWDSSYEQYF
>TRBJ2-7|TRBD1|-|TRBV7-9
TGTGCCAGCAGCCCGTCCGGGACAGGGACCTACGAGCAGTACTTC
CASSPSGTGTYEQYF
>TRBJ2-7|-|-|TRBV9
TGTGCCAGCAGCCCAACAGGCTACGAGCAGTACTTC
CASSPTGYEQYF
>TRBJ1-6|TRBD1|-|TRBV27
TGTGCCAGCAGTTTATTCTCTGACAGGGCTAATAATTCACCCCTCCACTTT
CASSLFSDRANNSPLHF
>TRBJ1-2|-|-|TRBV20-1
TGCAAAAGTCCAGCGGACTATGGCTACACCTTC
CKSPADYGYTF
>TRBJ1-1|-|-|TRBV6-6
TGTGCCAGCAGTTGGAGACGGGGGGTAGAAGGGACTGAAGCTTTCTTT
CASSWRRGVEGTEAFF
>TRBJ2-7|TRBD2|-|TRBV7-8
TGTGCCAGCAGCTTGGCTACTAGCGCCCCTAGGGAGCAGTACTTC
CASSLATSAPREQYF
>TRBJ2-1|-|-|TRBV5-4
TGTGCCAGCAGCCCCGTAGGCGGGACTTACAATGAGCAGTTCTTC
CASSPVGGTYNEQFF
>TRBJ2-1|-|-|TRBV2
TGTGCCAGCAGTGCCGATAGCGGTAGCTCCTACAATGAGCAGTTCTTC
CASSADSGSSYNEQFF
>TRBJ2-7|-|-|TRBV15
TGTGCCACCAGCAGGGACAGGGATTGGGGCGGGAGGTACGAGCAGTACTTC
CATSRDRDWGGRYEQYF
>TRBJ2-3|-|-|TRBV27
TGTGCCAGCAGTTTATCATCAGCGGGAGAGGGGGCTAGCACAGATACGCAGTATTTT
CASSLSSAGEGASTDTQYF
>TRBJ2-6|-|-|TRBV7-9
TGTGCCAGCAGCCTCCAAGTTGAGCCCTCTGGGGCCAACGTCCTGACTTTC
CASSLQVEPSGANVLTF
>TRBJ1-5|-|-|TRBV10-3
TGTGCCATCAGTGAGTCAATGAATCAGCCCCAGCATTTT
CAISESMNQPQHF
>TRBJ1-2|-|-|TRBV10-3
TGTGCCATCCGCCCCAGTGAACGCCTTCGGGGTGACTACACCTTC
CAIRPSERLRGDYTF
>TRBJ2-3|-|once|TRBV7-7
TGTGCCAGCAGGCCGCAGGGAGTAACACTGGCGGATCTCACAGATACGCAGTATTTT
CASRPQGVTLADLTDTQYF
>TRBJ2-3|-|-|TRBV5-8
TGTGCCAGCAGCTTTGGGTCAGGGTCTACAGATACGCAGTATTTT
CASSFGSGSTDTQYF
>TRBJ2-7|TRBD1|once|TRBV7-9
TGTGCCAGCAGCTCACAGGGGGCGCGAGAGCAGTGCTTC
CASSSQGAREQCF
>TRBJ2-5|-|once|TRBV28
TGTGCCAGCAGTTCGCTTAGCGGAGCCCCCCAAGAGACCCAGTACTTC
CASSSLSGAPQETQYF
>TRBJ2-2|-|-|TRBV5-1
TGCGCCAGCAGCTTCAGGACCCCCGGGGAGCTGTTTTTT
CASSFRTPGELFF
>TRBJ2-3|-|-|TRBV5-1
TGCGCCAGCAGTTCCACAGGGTACACAGATACGCAGTATTTT
CASSSTGYTDTQYF
>TRBJ1-4|-|-|TRBV29-1
TGCAGCGTTGTAGATAGGGGAGCAGGAAAACTGTTTTTT
CSVVDRGAGKLFF
>TRBJ2-1|-|-|TRBV7-6
TGTGCCAGCAGCGCAGGAGGGACTGGCTCCTACAATGAGCAGTTCTTC
CASSAGGTGSYNEQFF
>TRBJ1-2|-|-|TRBV19
TGTGCCACCAAGGGAGGGAAGGAGGAGGGCGTATATGGCTACACCTTC
CATKGGKEEGVYGYTF
>TRBJ2-2|-|-|TRBV2
TGTGCCAGCAGCTCCAGACTAGGTTCGAACACCGGGGAGCTGTTTTTT
CASSSRLGSNTGELFF
>TRBJ2-1|TRBD2|-|TRBV18
TGTGCCAGCTCACCGACTAGCGGGAGCGGTAATGAGCAGTTCTTC
CASSPTSGSGNEQFF
>TRBJ2-7|-|-|TRBV19
TGTGCCAGTAGTAAGGGGTGGTCCTACGAGCAGTACTTC
CASSKGWSYEQYF
>TRBJ1-5|TRBD1|-|TRBV5-8
TGTGCCAGCAGCCGGACAGGGGGCACGGGCAATCAGCCCCAGCATTTT
CASSRTGGTGNQPQHF
>TRBJ2-3|TRBD2|-|TRBV27
TGTGCCAGCAGTTTTAGCGGGAGAAAAATCACAGATACGCAGTATTTT
CASSFSGRKITDTQYF